The rows below give T cell receptor beta chains drawn from one sample of a study of blood T cell repertoires in COVID-19. TCRdb's table, derived via immunoSEQ multiplex PCR, lists solely in-frame clones and lacks some. The sample consists of 200,000 to 250,000 clones, roughly nine tenths of them appearing once. Sequencing was done on a sample of PBMCs or T cells enriched from blood (not recorded which). Receptors originate from a man aged 25 to 40 who had recovered from COVID-19. CDR3s include the opening cysteine and the closing phenylalanine or tryptophan. D genes are given only for firm matches. A row's size may be missing; if present it is once, few, many or a size class.

cdr3_length	clone_size	v_call	j_call	d_call	cdr3_nt	cdr3_aa
14	-	TRBV5-1	TRBJ1-4	-	TGCGCCAGCAGTACCGGGGAGAAGGATGAAAAACTGTTTTTT	CASSTGEKDEKLFF
12	-	TRBV29-1	TRBJ2-7	-	TGCAGCGTTTCCGCGGGGAAGGGCGAGCAGTACTTC	CSVSAGKGEQYF
14	-	TRBV28	TRBJ1-5	TRBD1	TGTGCCAGCAGTGGACAGGTCATCAATCAGCCCCAGCATTTT	CASSGQVINQPQHF
14	-	TRBV5-1	TRBJ1-5	TRBD1	TGCGCCAGCAGCTCCGGGACAGGGCATGAACCCCAGCATTTT	CASSSGTGHEPQHF
15	-	TRBV15	TRBJ1-2	TRBD1	TGTGCCACCAGCAGAGTCACAGGGGGCCCCTATGGCTACACCTTC	CATSRVTGGPYGYTF
13	once	TRBV6-5	TRBJ2-7	TRBD1	TGTGCCGTATTTACAGGGGCCCTCTACGAGCAGTACTTC	CAVFTGALYEQYF
13	-	TRBV5-6	TRBJ1-2	-	TGTGCCAGCAGCTTGGGTTCTTTTAGTGACTACACCTTC	CASSLGSFSDYTF
14	-	TRBV28	TRBJ2-3	TRBD2	TGTGCCAGCGGACTAGCGGGAGGGGGTACGACGCAGTATTTT	CASGLAGGGTTQYF
13	-	TRBV16	TRBJ2-1	TRBD1	TGTGCCAGCAGCCCCGACAGGGCTAGTGAGCAGTTCTTC	CASSPDRASEQFF
16	once	TRBV4-1	TRBJ2-1	TRBD2	TGCGCCAGCAGCCAAGACGGGGCGGGAGGGTTCAATGAGCAGTTCTTC	CASSQDGAGGFNEQFF
13	-	TRBV7-6	TRBJ2-7	-	TGTGCCAGCAGCTTGAGCTTTACGGGGGAGCAGTACTTC	CASSLSFTGEQYF
15	-	TRBV6-5	TRBJ1-3	TRBD1	TGTGCCAGCAGTTACCAGGGGGGCTCTGGAAACACCATATATTTT	CASSYQGGSGNTIYF
16	once	TRBV6-1	TRBJ1-3	-	TGTGCCAGCAGTGAAACGACGACACTCTCTGGAAACACCATATATTTT	CASSETTTLSGNTIYF
15	-	TRBV21-1	TRBJ1-1	-	TGTGCCAGCAGCAAAGAACCCGGGGAGAACACTGAAGCTTTCTTT	CASSKEPGENTEAFF
15	-	TRBV5-4	TRBJ1-2	TRBD1	TGTGCCAGCAGCTTACGGACAGGGAAGTGGGATGGCTACACCTTC	CASSLRTGKWDGYTF
16	-	TRBV4-3	TRBJ2-1	-	TGCGCCAGCAGCCACCTAACATACCCACAGTTAAGCGAGCAGTTCTTC	CASSHLTYPQLSEQFF
16	-	TRBV11-2	TRBJ2-1	-	TGTGCCAGCAGCTTATGGCGGGGAACGACCTACAATGAGCAGTTCTTC	CASSLWRGTTYNEQFF
16	-	TRBV24-1	TRBJ2-1	TRBD2	TGTGCCACCAGTGCCTCACTAGCGGGAGTCTACAATGAGCAGTTCTTC	CATSASLAGVYNEQFF
13	few	TRBV6-5	TRBJ2-5	-	TGTGCCAGCAGCCTGGACGAGGGCGGGACCCAGTACTTC	CASSLDEGGTQYF
18	-	TRBV13	TRBJ2-7	TRBD2	TGTGCCAGCAGCCCCCGTTTTGCGGGAGGGCCAAGCTCCTACGAGCAGTACTTC	CASSPRFAGGPSSYEQYF
15	once	TRBV7-2	TRBJ1-6	-	TGTGCCAGCAGCTTGAATGTCCTAAAGAATTCACCCCTCCACTTT	CASSLNVLKNSPLHF
18	-	TRBV19	TRBJ1-5	-	TGTGCCAGTAGTATAGATCTAGTAGGGAGGCGAGGCAATCAGCCCCAGCATTTT	CASSIDLVGRRGNQPQHF
16	-	TRBV18	TRBJ2-3	-	TGTGCCAGCTCACCAAGGAGAGGACTTATCACAGATACGCAGTATTTT	CASSPRRGLITDTQYF
14	-	TRBV18	TRBJ2-7	TRBD2	TGTGCCAGCTCACCAGGTACTAGCGGGGGTGAGCAGTACTTC	CASSPGTSGGEQYF
16	once	TRBV4-2	TRBJ1-2	-	TGTGCCAGCAGCCAAGGGTCAGGACAGAGAAACTATGGCTACACCTTC	CASSQGSGQRNYGYTF
13	few	TRBV12-3/TRBV12-4	TRBJ1-2	-	TGTGCCAGCAGCCGCGGGGGGCCCTATGGCTACACCTTC	CASSRGGPYGYTF
15	-	TRBV27	TRBJ2-7	-	TGTGCCAGCAGTTTATCTGGTCAGTTCGGGTACGAGCAGTACTTC	CASSLSGQFGYEQYF
14	-	TRBV7-8	TRBJ2-5	TRBD1	TGTGCCAGCAGCCTTCGGACAGGGGGTGAGACCCAGTACTTC	CASSLRTGGETQYF
14	once	TRBV6-5	TRBJ1-3	TRBD1	TGTGCCAGCAGTCCACAGGGGTCTGGAAACACCATATATTTT	CASSPQGSGNTIYF
15	-	TRBV29-1	TRBJ2-7	TRBD2	TGCAGCGTTGAAGCAGGCCGAAGCGGGACGGCCGAGCAGTACTTC	CSVEAGRSGTAEQYF
14	-	TRBV13	TRBJ2-1	-	TGTGCCAGCAGCTTCCCCCAGACCTACAATGAGCAGTTCTTC	CASSFPQTYNEQFF
14	-	TRBV27	TRBJ1-4	-	TGTGCCAGCAGTTACGACAGGCGAAATGAAAAACTGTTTTTT	CASSYDRRNEKLFF
13	-	TRBV29-1	TRBJ2-7	TRBD2	TGCAGCGTTGAGGGACTAGAAAGAAGCGAGCAGTACTTC	CSVEGLERSEQYF
15	-	TRBV7-2	TRBJ2-1	-	TGTGCCAGCAGCTTAGCGGGGGCTAGTCGCAATGAGCAGTTCTTC	CASSLAGASRNEQFF
15	-	TRBV6-5	TRBJ1-5	TRBD1	TGTGCCAGCAACAGGGGGCCCCCTCACAATCAGCCCCAGCATTTT	CASNRGPPHNQPQHF
16	-	TRBV9	TRBJ1-3	-	TGTGCCAGCAGCGTAGCGGTCGGTAACTCTGGAAACACCATATATTTT	CASSVAVGNSGNTIYF
14	-	TRBV2	TRBJ1-4	-	TGTGCCAGCCTGTGGAGTCCGGTTAGTGAAAAACTGTTTTTT	CASLWSPVSEKLFF
14	-	TRBV19	TRBJ2-7	-	TGTGCCAGTAGTTTTGGCAGGGCCGAATACGAGCAGTACTTC	CASSFGRAEYEQYF
17	-	TRBV7-8	TRBJ1-5	-	TGTGCCAGCAGCCTATTCAGGGGCAGCATGAGAGGTCAGCCCCAGCATTTT	CASSLFRGSMRGQPQHF
15	-	TRBV5-8	TRBJ2-1	-	TGTGCCAGCAGCGTGCGGAGGGCGGTCTACAATGAGCAGTTCTTC	CASSVRRAVYNEQFF
16	-	TRBV11-2	TRBJ1-3	-	TGTGCCAGCAGCTTAGTAGGGGGAGATATTGGAAACACCATATATTTT	CASSLVGGDIGNTIYF
16	few	TRBV27	TRBJ1-2	-	TGTGCCAGCAGTTTGATTGGGCAGGCAACTAACTATGGCTACACCTTC	CASSLIGQATNYGYTF
16	-	TRBV9	TRBJ2-7	TRBD1	TGTGCCAGCAGCGAGACAGGGGGCCTCGGGGCCTACGAGCAGTACTTC	CASSETGGLGAYEQYF
13	-	TRBV29-1	TRBJ1-1	TRBD1	TGCAGCGCATCAACAGGGGAGTTCACTGAAGCTTTCTTT	CSASTGEFTEAFF
13	-	TRBV7-3	TRBJ1-1	-	TGTGCCAGCAGCTTAATGTGGGACTCAGAAGCTTTCTTT	CASSLMWDSEAFF
15	-	TRBV11-1	TRBJ2-7	-	TGTGCCAGCAGCTTAGGTGGCAGCGCTCTCTACGAGCAGTACTTC	CASSLGGSALYEQYF
15	-	TRBV5-5	TRBJ1-2	-	TGTGCCAGCAGCTTGGCCGCAGTAACTAACTATGGCTACACCTTC	CASSLAAVTNYGYTF
15	-	TRBV28	TRBJ1-4	-	TGTGCCAGCAGTTTTTCGCCCGGGGGGAATGAAAAACTGTTTTTT	CASSFSPGGNEKLFF
15	-	TRBV14	TRBJ1-2	-	TGTGCCAGCAGCCAACGAGAACCATGGGGGCGAGGCTACACCTTC	CASSQREPWGRGYTF
15	-	TRBV7-2	TRBJ1-1	-	TGTGCCAGCAGCTTAATGGCGGCTAAAAACACTGAAGCTTTCTTT	CASSLMAAKNTEAFF
12	-	TRBV3-1/TRBV3-2	TRBJ1-5	-	TGTGCCAGCAGCCAAGATCGTCAGCCCCAGCATTTT	CASSQDRQPQHF
13	-	TRBV28	TRBJ2-7	TRBD2	TGTGCCAGCACCAGCGGGAGGGCATACGAGCAGTACTTC	CASTSGRAYEQYF
15	-	TRBV28	TRBJ2-7	TRBD1	TGTGCCAGCAGTTCTCAGGGACAGGGATCCTACGAGCAGTACTTC	CASSSQGQGSYEQYF
13	once	TRBV7-9	TRBJ1-2	TRBD1	TGTGCCAGCAGCCTAACAGGGGTGGATGGCTACACCTTC	CASSLTGVDGYTF